This is a list of T cell receptor beta chains from one sample in a study of cytomegalovirus exposure and HLA in healthy donors. Sequencing used immunoSEQ multiplex PCR; TCRdb keeps in-frame clones, though not all of them. This sample yields some 150,000 clones, of which roughly three quarters are seen a single time; 1.5% to 2% belongs to the top ten. Sequenced input: PBMCs. These receptors were collected from a woman aged 40 to 50 in good health and CMV-seronegative. CDR3s include the opening cysteine and the closing phenylalanine or tryptophan. The order of the fields is CDR3 DNA, CDR3 protein, D gene, J gene, clone size, V gene. The D gene is left open where the match is weak. Size values are once, few and many counts, or a class for expanded clones, and some rows have none.

DNA: TGTGCCAGCAGTTATCCCTCACTAGAGACCCAGTACTTC
CDR3: CASSYPSLETQYF
D: NA
J: TRBJ2-5
size: NA
V: TRBV6-1

DNA: TGCAGCGTAACAGGGGGCCCGGGTGAAAAACTGTTTTTT
CDR3: CSVTGGPGEKLFF
D: TRBD1
J: TRBJ1-4
size: few
V: TRBV29-1

DNA: TGTGCCAGCAGTCCCCCCAGGGGCGACGAGCAGTACTTC
CDR3: CASSPPRGDEQYF
D: NA
J: TRBJ2-7
size: NA
V: TRBV28

DNA: TGTGCCAGTAGTATGAGGGGATTCGGGGGGGTTTTTCAGCCCCAGCATTTT
CDR3: CASSMRGFGGVFQPQHF
D: NA
J: TRBJ1-5
size: NA
V: TRBV19

DNA: TGCGCCAGCAGCTTGAATCATAGAGAAGATACGCAGTATTTT
CDR3: CASSLNHREDTQYF
D: NA
J: TRBJ2-3
size: NA
V: TRBV5-1

DNA: TGTGCCAGCAGTTACCGGGACAGCTACACAGATACGCAGTATTTT
CDR3: CASSYRDSYTDTQYF
D: TRBD1
J: TRBJ2-3
size: NA
V: TRBV6-6

DNA: TGCGCCAGCAGCTCGTTGGAGCAGGGGGTGAACACTGAAGCTTTCTTT
CDR3: CASSSLEQGVNTEAFF
D: TRBD1
J: TRBJ1-1
size: few
V: TRBV5-1

DNA: TGTGCCAGCAGCATAACCGGGAACGCACTAAAAGAGACCCAGTACTTC
CDR3: CASSITGNALKETQYF
D: NA
J: TRBJ2-5
size: NA
V: TRBV21-1

DNA: TGTGCCAGCGCGTCGGTTCCAGATACGCAGTATTTT
CDR3: CASASVPDTQYF
D: NA
J: TRBJ2-3
size: NA
V: TRBV6-6

DNA: TGTGCCAGCAGCGCGGACAGGGGGAGCGTTGAAGCTTTCTTT
CDR3: CASSADRGSVEAFF
D: TRBD1
J: TRBJ1-1
size: NA
V: TRBV2

DNA: TGTGCCACCAAACATGGGACTAGAGGGCCCACCGGGGAGCTGTTTTTT
CDR3: CATKHGTRGPTGELFF
D: TRBD2
J: TRBJ2-2
size: NA
V: TRBV5-4

DNA: TGTGCCAGCAGTTACTCGGGGGGACAGTTGAGCACTGAAGCTTTCTTT
CDR3: CASSYSGGQLSTEAFF
D: TRBD1
J: TRBJ1-1
size: few
V: TRBV6-5

DNA: TGTGCCAGCACCCAGGGAGGGGGGGCTGGAAACACCATATATTTT
CDR3: CASTQGGGAGNTIYF
D: NA
J: TRBJ1-3
size: NA
V: TRBV7-9

DNA: TGCGCCAGCAGCTTGACGGGGAACACTGAAGCTTTCTTT
CDR3: CASSLTGNTEAFF
D: NA
J: TRBJ1-1
size: NA
V: TRBV5-1